The 17 T cell receptor beta chains below come from one sample, sequenced in a study of human T cells and chemical hapten exposure. Unfractionated whole blood yielded total RNA. TCRdb used MiXCR to reprocess the 5' RACE reads, holding one entry per CDR3 protein. The sample yields about 110,000 distinct CDR3 sequences, approximately 19% seen once. Source of these receptors: a human donor in good health.

V and J are TRBV7-3 and TRBJ2-1; D might be TRBD2 (5 bases). Germline V gene data show CDR1 as SGHTA and CDR2 as FQGTGA. The CDR3 consists of 17 residues. Trimming took 2 bases from V and 13 from J, leaving 27 bases between them. In DNA, the CDR3 is TGTGCCAGCAGCTTATACGGCCCCGCGGCGGGCGGAGAGTCCCAGTTCTTC. Amino acid sequence: CASSLYGPAAGGESQFF.

The chain recombines TRBV11-2 with TRBJ1-2; no clear D. Trimming stripped 7 bases from V and 4 bases from J, with 16 bases between. Germline lookup yields CDR1 SGHAT and CDR2 FQNNGV. The CDR3 sequence is 14 residues long. DNA for the CDR3: TGTGCCAGCATCCAAGGGCGGCTGATCTATGGCTACACCTTC. It encodes CASIQGRLIYGYTF.

The chain is built from TRBV6-5 and TRBJ1-1, with TRBD1 matching 7 bases. The CDR3 runs to 16 residues. CDR1 is MNHEY and CDR2 is SVGAGI in the germline V gene. The V and J ends lost 6 bases and 0 bases, in that order; junction bases with no gene match: 10. CDR3 residues: CASSGSWTGMNTEAFF. The CDR3 DNA sequence: TGTGCCAGCAGCGGATCCTGGACAGGCATGAACACTGAAGCTTTCTTT.

This clonotype was observed a handful of times. This chain uses TRBV4-2 with TRBJ2-4; 9 nucleotides line up with TRBD1. With V trimmed by 0 bases and J by 6 bases, 9 bases remained unmatched. The CDR3 has 17 amino acids. The germline V gene has CDR1 LGHNA and CDR2 YNFKEQ. The CDR3 is CASSQDGTGRAGNIQYF. The CDR3 DNA is TGTGCCAGCAGCCAAGATGGGACAGGGAGGGCGGGAAACATTCAGTACTTC.

In this sample, this clonotype turned up a few times. This rearrangement joins TRBV5-1 to TRBJ1-1, with no clear D. Germline lookup yields CDR1 SGHRS and CDR2 YFSETQ. The length of the CDR3 is 13 residues. Trimming stripped 2 bases from V and 0 bases from J, with 5 bases between. The CDR3 nucleotides are TGCGCCAGCAGCTTTAAGATGAACACTGAAGCTTTCTTT. Translating it yields CASSFKMNTEAFF.

The V call is TRBV19, the J call TRBJ2-5; 7 bases line up with TRBD1. The CDR3 covers 14 residues. The germline CDR1 and CDR2 sequences are LNHDA and SQIVND (reference sequence). Trimming took 4 bases from V and 6 from J; bases not matched to a gene: 8. The CDR3 loop is CASSTTGTEKTQYF. The CDR3 nucleotides read TGTGCCAGTAGTACGACCGGGACAGAAAAGACCCAGTACTTC.

The rearrangement links TRBV20-1 to TRBJ1-5; 7 positions agree with TRBD1. CDR1 and CDR2 (germline): DFQATT, SNEGSKA (reference sequence). Trimming at V came to 4 bases and at J to 7 bases, leaving 13 bases not matched to a gene. This CDR3 has 15 residues. For the CDR3, the DNA is TGCAGTGCTACGATCTCGACAGGGCTGGGACAGCCCCAGCATTTT. This codes for CSATISTGLGQPQHF.

V gene TRBV29-1 combines with J gene TRBJ1-1, with D uncertain. Trimming removed 2 bases from V and 0 bases from J, with 7 bases in between. This CDR3 has 13 residues. Per the germline V gene, CDR1 is SQVTM and CDR2 is ANQGSEA. The CDR3 is CSVERALNTEAFF. CDR3 DNA sequence: TGCAGCGTTGAAAGGGCTCTGAACACTGAAGCTTTCTTT.

A few counts support this clonotype. A junction end diverges from the germline sequence, so it may reflect a read error. For the CDR3, the DNA is TGTGCCAGCAGTGAAGCAGGGCCCCTCCCGAGGAATTTC. This sequence encodes CASSEAGPLPRNF. The chain is built from TRBV6-1 and TRBJ1-2; D remains unclear. The CDR3 runs 13 residues. CDR1 and CDR2 (germline): MNHNS, SASEGT.

The V gene is TRBV24-1, the J gene TRBJ2-1; 7 positions agree with TRBD2. The V segment lost 3 bases and the J segment 3 bases; nucleotides outside the gene matches: 4. Germline assignment: CDR1 KGHDR and CDR2 SFDVKD. The CDR3 runs 15 residues. Here the CDR3 DNA reads TGTGCCACCAGTGATACTACTAGCGTCTACAATGAGCAGTTCTTC. Translation gives CATSDTTSVYNEQFF.

The chain recombines TRBV20-1 with TRBJ2-7, with 8 bases identical to TRBD2. Trimming took 6 bases from V and 3 from J; bases not matched to a gene: 7. The V gene's germline CDR1 is DFQATT and CDR2 SNEGSKA (reference sequence). CDR3 length: 13 residues. Here the CDR3 DNA reads TGCAGTGCCACGAGCGGGAGAAGCTACGAGCAGTACTTC. Protein product: CSATSGRSYEQYF.

The chain is built from TRBV5-1 and TRBJ1-1; 8 nucleotides line up with TRBD1. With V trimmed by 1 base and J by 2 bases, 4 bases remained unmatched. The CDR3 totals 15 residues. In germline, CDR1 is SGHRS, CDR2 YFSETQ. This CDR3 is CASSLRTGQNTEAFF. The CDR3 DNA reads TGCGCCAGCAGCTTGAGGACAGGGCAAAACACTGAAGCTTTCTTT.

V and J are TRBV6-5 and TRBJ2-5; TRBD2 aligns across 11 bases. CDR3 length: 15 amino acids. V shed 6 bases and J 4 bases; nucleotides not matched to a gene: 7. Germline-derived CDR1 and CDR2 are MNHEY and SVGAGI. CDR3 coding DNA: TGTGCCAGCAGCGTAGCGGGAGGGATCGGAGAGACCCAGTACTTC. Protein: CASSVAGGIGETQYF.

This chain links TRBV9 with TRBJ1-1; D ambiguous. V lost 2 bases to trimming and J lost 4 bases, with 9 bases between them. The germline gives CDR1 SGDLS, CDR2 YYNGEE. This CDR3 contains 13 residues. The CDR3 DNA sequence: TGTGCCAGCAGCGTCGGTCAATCCACTGAAGCTTTCTTT. Encoded protein: CASSVGQSTEAFF.

There are a few counts of this clonotype. V and J are TRBV16 and TRBJ1-3, with unresolved D. The ends were cut back, 4 bases at V and 0 bases at J, with 7 bases in the middle. CDR1 and CDR2 from the germline V gene are KGHSY and FQNENV. The CDR3 covers 14 residues. Here the CDR3 reads CASSPQVSGNTIYF. For the CDR3, the DNA is TGTGCCAGCAGCCCACAAGTCTCTGGAAACACCATATATTTT.

This clonotype turned up a few times. The genes are TRBV2 and TRBJ2-3, with D uncertain. The CDR3 spans 12 residues. V dropped 2 bases and J dropped 5 bases, with 5 bases sitting between them. Germline V gene lookup returns CDR1 SNHLY and CDR2 FYNNEI. CDR3 coding DNA: TGTGCCAGCAGTGAAATCATAGATACGCAGTATTTT. Residues: CASSEIIDTQYF.

The V and J genes are TRBV11-2 and TRBJ2-7; D perhaps matches TRBD1 (5 bases). CDR1 and CDR2 from the germline V gene are SGHAT and FQNNGV. The CDR3 totals 15 residues. V gave up 0 bases and J gave up 2 bases, with 11 bases separating them. This CDR3 is CASSLEADSTYEQYF. CDR3 sequence (DNA): TGTGCCAGCAGCTTAGAGGCCGACAGTACCTACGAGCAGTACTTC. The variable domain in full, completed from reference TRBV11-2 and TRBJ2-7, reads EAGVAQSPRYKIIEKRQSVAFWCNPISGHATLYWYQQILGQGPKLLIQFQNNGVVDDSQLPKDRFSAERLKGVDSTLKIQPAKLEDSAVYLCASSLEADSTYEQYFGPGTRLTVT.